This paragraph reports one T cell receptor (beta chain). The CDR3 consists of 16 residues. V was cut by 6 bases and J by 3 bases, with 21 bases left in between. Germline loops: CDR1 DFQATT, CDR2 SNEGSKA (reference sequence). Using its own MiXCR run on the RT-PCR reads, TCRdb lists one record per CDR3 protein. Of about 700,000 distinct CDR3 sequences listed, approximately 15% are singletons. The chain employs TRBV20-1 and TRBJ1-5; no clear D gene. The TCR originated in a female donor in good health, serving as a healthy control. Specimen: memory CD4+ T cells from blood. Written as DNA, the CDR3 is TGCAGTGCCAAAATCACCGGGCAGTCTTACAATCAGCCCCAGCATTTT. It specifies CSAKITGQSYNQPQHF.